This TCR beta chain was profiled in a study of blood T cell repertoires in COVID-19. TCRdb keeps only in-frame clones here, not all; method: immunoSEQ multiplex PCR. The sample consists of about 280,000 clones, roughly nine tenths of them appearing once. V trimming: 8 bases; J trimming: 4 bases; junction bases outside the gene matches: 4. The CDR3 contains 12 residues. Per the germline V gene, CDR1 is MNHEY and CDR2 is SMNVEV (reference sequence). The sequence was collected from a woman aged 55-70 years who had recovered from COVID-19. Sequencing used PBMCs or T cells enriched from blood (not recorded which). The chain couples TRBV27 to TRBJ1-2; 7 bases map to TRBD1. CDR3 coding DNA: TGTGCCAGCTCCGACAGGGCCTATGGCTACACCTTC. Its translation: CASSDRAYGYTF.